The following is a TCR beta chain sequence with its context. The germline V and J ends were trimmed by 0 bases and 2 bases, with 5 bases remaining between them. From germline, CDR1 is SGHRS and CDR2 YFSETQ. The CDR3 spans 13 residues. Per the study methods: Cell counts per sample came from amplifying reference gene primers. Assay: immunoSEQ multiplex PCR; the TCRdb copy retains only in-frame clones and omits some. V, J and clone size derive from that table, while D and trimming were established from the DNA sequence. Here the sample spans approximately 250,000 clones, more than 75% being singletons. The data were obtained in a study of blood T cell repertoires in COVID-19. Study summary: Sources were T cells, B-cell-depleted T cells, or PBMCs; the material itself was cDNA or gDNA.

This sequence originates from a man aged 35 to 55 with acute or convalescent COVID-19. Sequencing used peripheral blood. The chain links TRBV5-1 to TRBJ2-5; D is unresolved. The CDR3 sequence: CASSLARQETQYF. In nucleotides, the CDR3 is TGCGCCAGCAGCTTGGCCAGACAAGAGACCCAGTACTTC.